The next 17 T cell receptor beta chains were all read from a single sample in a study of spatial heterogeneity in lung cancer. TCRdb re-called the 5' RACE reads with MiXCR, one entry per CDR3 protein. Among some 83,000 distinct CDR3 sequences, approximately 21% were seen once, and the ten largest hold about 6.6%. Specified time point: sample taken at primary tumor resection. TCRs were sequenced from unsorted whole RNA of tumor, nontumor lung or PBMC. The sample was PBMCs, taken at surgery. These receptors were taken from a male donor with early-stage non-small cell lung cancer.

The gene calls are TRBV20-1 and TRBJ2-3; 8 bases align to TRBD1. The ends lost 6 bases at V and 3 bases at J; junction bases unmatched: 11. The CDR3 runs 15 residues. The germline V gene has CDR1 DFQATT and CDR2 SNEGSKA (reference sequence). For the CDR3, the DNA is TGCAGTGCGGACCCCAGGGGGCGCGGGACAGATACGCAGTATTTT. Translation gives CSADPRGRGTDTQYF.

This clonotype was counted between two and nine times. This sequence joins TRBV10-3 and TRBJ2-1; 11 bases line up with TRBD2. CDR1 is ENHRY, CDR2 SYGVKD, per germline. The CDR3 runs to 16 residues. The junction had 15 bases not matched to a gene; V was cut back by 6 bases and J by 11 bases. CDR3 residues: CAIRDGGLAAPPKQFF. CDR3 nucleotide sequence: TGTGCCATCAGAGACGGGGGACTAGCGGCCCCCCCGAAGCAGTTCTTC.

This clonotype was seen repeatedly, ten times or more. This sequence joins TRBV7-8 and TRBJ2-7; 7 positions match TRBD1. CDR1 and CDR2 from the germline V gene are SGHVS and FQNEAQ. V trimming: 4 bases; J trimming: 2 bases; junction bases outside the gene matches: 8. This CDR3 has 15 residues. DNA for the CDR3: TGTGCCAGCAGCTCACTTAGACAGGGACCCTACGAGCAGTACTTC. This sequence encodes CASSSLRQGPYEQYF.

V and J are TRBV13 and TRBJ1-2; perhaps TRBD1 as D (5 bases). Trimming removed 5 bases from V and 4 bases from J, with 14 bases in between. Germline assignment: CDR1 PRHDT and CDR2 FYEKMQ (reference sequence). The CDR3 is 14 amino acids. Here the CDR3 DNA reads TGTGCCAGCAGCACGGGACCCTCGGCCTATGGCTACACCTTC. Protein product: CASSTGPSAYGYTF.

This clonotype was counted between two and nine times. The chain employs TRBV9 and TRBJ1-4; D ambiguous. Germline lookup yields CDR1 SGDLS and CDR2 YYNGEE. V was clipped by 0 bases and J by 2 bases, with 2 bases between them. There are 13 residues in the CDR3. The CDR3 nucleotides read TGTGCCAGCAGCGTAGTGACTAATGAAAAACTGTTTTTT. It codes for CASSVVTNEKLFF.

This CDR3 reads CASRLSGGYEQYF. CDR3 DNA: TGTGCCAGTAGATTATCAGGGGGCTACGAGCAGTACTTC. V is TRBV19 and J is TRBJ2-7; 7 positions agree with TRBD1. After removal of 6 bases from V and 3 bases from J, the junction contained 5 bases not matched to a gene. The germline V gene has CDR1 LNHDA and CDR2 SQIVND (reference sequence). This CDR3 is 13 amino acids long.

The sample holds many counts of this clonotype. This sequence joins TRBV6-5 and TRBJ1-1; 7 bases match TRBD1. Germline V gives CDR1 MNHEY, CDR2 SVGAGI. CDR3 length: 15 residues. The V gene end was trimmed by 5 bases and the J gene end by 5 bases; junction bases not matched to a gene: 11. The CDR3 loop is CASSQTTGERTEAFF. CDR3 in DNA: TGTGCCAGCAGTCAGACCACAGGGGAAAGGACTGAAGCTTTCTTT.

This clonotype was detected a few times. The rearrangement uses TRBV27 and TRBJ1-6; tentative D call: TRBD1 (5 bases). This CDR3 is built from 15 residues. Germline V gene sequence: CDR1 MNHEY, CDR2 SMNVEV (reference sequence). V lost 5 bases to trimming and J lost 3 bases, with 11 bases between them. CDR3 protein: CASSAAGLYNSPLHF. The DNA for the CDR3 is TGTGCCAGCAGTGCCGCGGGGCTCTATAATTCACCCCTCCACTTT.

This clonotype was counted only a few times. The V call is TRBV12-3 or TRBV12-4, the J call TRBJ1-5; 7 bases map to TRBD1. This CDR3 region has 13 residues. V shed 7 bases and J 8 bases; nucleotides not matched to a gene: 8. The CDR3, as DNA: TGTGCCAGCAACACGGGACAGTTGGAGCCCCAGCATTTT. This gives the protein CASNTGQLEPQHF.

This clonotype was seen a few times. V is TRBV7-3 and J is TRBJ1-2; D unclear. The CDR3 is 13 amino acids. Germline CDR1 and CDR2: SGHTA and FQGTGA. With 0 bases removed from V and 6 bases from J, the gap between germline ends came to 8 bases. The DNA of the CDR3 is TGTGCCAGCAGCTTAACCGGGGATAATGGCTACACCTTC. Translation: CASSLTGDNGYTF.

This clonotype was detected many times. The rearrangement joins TRBV4-3 to TRBJ2-1; D perhaps matches TRBD2 (5 bases). Trimming took 1 base from V and 9 from J, leaving 10 bases between them. CDR3 length: 13 residues. The germline V gene encodes CDR1 LGHNA and CDR2 YSLEER. CDR3 bases: TGCGCCAGCAGCCAAGTCGTGGGGAGTGAGCAGTTCTTC. Translating gives CASSQVVGSEQFF.

In its sample, this clonotype was seen a few times. The chain uses TRBV7-3 and TRBJ1-6, with 7 bases lining up with TRBD1. The CDR3 is 15 residues long. V trimming: 2 bases; J trimming: 10 bases; junction bases outside the gene matches: 8. Germline V CDR1 and CDR2: SGHTA, FQGTGA. For the CDR3, the DNA is TGTGCCAGCAGCTTACGACAGGGAACGGGATCACCCCTCCACTTT. Encoded protein: CASSLRQGTGSPLHF.

This clonotype has a handful of counts. This chain uses TRBV11-2 with TRBJ2-4; TRBD2 is a possible D gene (6 bases). V lost 4 bases, J lost 6 bases, and 16 bases lay in between. CDR1 and CDR2 from the germline V gene are SGHAT and FQNNGV. This CDR3 is 15 amino acids long. CDR3 residues: CASSSLQGLRNIQYF. The CDR3, as DNA: TGTGCCAGCAGCTCGTTGCAGGGACTGAGAAACATTCAGTACTTC.

The chain employs TRBV5-1 and TRBJ2-7, with D unresolved. Per germline, CDR1 SGHRS and CDR2 YFSETQ. The CDR3 extends over 14 amino acids. Trimming pared 0 bases from V and 2 bases from J, leaving 9 bases between. CDR3 loop: CASSLDGQTYEQYF. Here the CDR3 DNA reads TGCGCCAGCAGCTTGGACGGCCAGACCTACGAGCAGTACTTC.

The chain uses TRBV7-9 and TRBJ2-3, with unresolved D. Deletions cut 1 base from V and 2 bases from J, with 4 bases between. CDR3 length equals 13 residues. Germline V lookup: CDR1 SEHNR, CDR2 FQNEAQ (reference sequence). CDR3 region: CASSLDPTDTQYF. CDR3 nucleotides: TGTGCCAGCAGCTTAGATCCCACAGATACGCAGTATTTT.

The rearrangement uses TRBV15 and TRBJ1-6; D is unresolved. Trimming cost V 5 bases and J 4 bases, with 12 bases left between them. The CDR3 runs to 15 residues. Germline CDR1 is LNHNV and CDR2 is YYDKDF (reference sequence). CDR3 DNA sequence: TGTGCCACCAGCCCCGAGTCGGGATATAATTCACCCCTCCACTTT. Translating gives CATSPESGYNSPLHF.

A few counts support this clonotype. CDR3 coding DNA: TGCGCCAGCAGCTTGAGCACAGGGGGTAAGACAGATACGCAGTATTTT. It translates to CASSLSTGGKTDTQYF. V usage is TRBV5-1 and J usage is TRBJ2-3, with 8 bases matching TRBD1. CDR1 SGHRS and CDR2 YFSETQ come from the germline V gene. J was trimmed by 3 bases and V by 1 base; bases with no gene match: 7. The CDR3 has 16 amino acids.